This is a list of T cell receptor beta chains from one sample in a study of cytomegalovirus exposure and HLA in healthy donors. Profiling relied on immunoSEQ multiplex PCR, and the TCRdb table lists in-frame clones only, not all of them. This table holds more than 90,000 clones, roughly 66% found once. The sequenced material came from PBMCs. The receptors originated from a woman in her twenties or thirties in good health and CMV-seronegative. Each CDR3 is given with its conserved first and last residue.

J gene: TRBJ1-1; V gene: TRBV30; CDR3 protein: CACRTGRISMNTEAFF
J gene: TRBJ2-3; V gene: TRBV5-1; CDR3 protein: CASSAGVLTDTQYF
J gene: TRBJ1-1; V gene: TRBV12-1; CDR3 protein: CASSFVGQGGDTEAFF
J gene: TRBJ2-3; V gene: TRBV9; CDR3 protein: CASSAPRGGRLTDTQYF
J gene: TRBJ2-3; V gene: TRBV5-5; CDR3 protein: CASSLPLTGPDTQYF
J gene: TRBJ1-5; V gene: TRBV28; CDR3 protein: CASSYPGTGDQPQHF
J gene: TRBJ2-2; V gene: TRBV28; CDR3 protein: CASSPRTSGRANTGELFF
J gene: TRBJ2-1; V gene: TRBV5-1; CDR3 protein: CASSLGTSGRVNEQFF
J gene: TRBJ2-7; V gene: TRBV19; CDR3 protein: CASSIQAGAYEQYF
J gene: TRBJ1-2; V gene: TRBV27; CDR3 protein: CASSFSGIYGYTF
J gene: TRBJ1-2; V gene: TRBV28; CDR3 protein: CASSLGRFYGYTF
J gene: TRBJ1-4; V gene: TRBV30; CDR3 protein: CAWSSVKEKLFF
J gene: TRBJ1-1; V gene: TRBV5-4; CDR3 protein: CASSSWPVNTEAFF
J gene: TRBJ1-1; V gene: TRBV28; CDR3 protein: CASSLLGGARTEAFF
J gene: TRBJ1-1; V gene: TRBV11-2; CDR3 protein: CASSSWDREGEAFF
J gene: TRBJ2-1; V gene: TRBV5-4; CDR3 protein: CASSWGQGFANEQFF
J gene: TRBJ1-1; V gene: TRBV7-6; CDR3 protein: CASSLEGGAGEAFF
J gene: TRBJ2-5; V gene: TRBV29-1; CDR3 protein: CSVAGGQETQYF
J gene: TRBJ2-5; V gene: TRBV5-1; CDR3 protein: CASSLGGGREETQYF
J gene: TRBJ2-4; V gene: TRBV4-2; CDR3 protein: CASSPAQDRRDIQYF
J gene: TRBJ1-2; V gene: TRBV19; CDR3 protein: CASTNSRQALNYGYTF
J gene: TRBJ1-1; V gene: TRBV5-1; CDR3 protein: CASSSFREGAFF
J gene: TRBJ2-2; V gene: TRBV9; CDR3 protein: CASSAMGGTGHGELFF
J gene: TRBJ2-5; V gene: TRBV15; CDR3 protein: CATSKGLAGGETQYF
J gene: TRBJ1-1; V gene: TRBV11-3; CDR3 protein: CASSLGGGFDTEAFF
J gene: TRBJ2-7; V gene: TRBV7-2; CDR3 protein: CASSDAGVHEQYF
J gene: TRBJ2-7; V gene: TRBV7-2; CDR3 protein: CASSPLGTGGDRQYF
J gene: TRBJ2-2; V gene: TRBV2; CDR3 protein: CASTGDSSNTGELFF
J gene: TRBJ2-7; V gene: TRBV14; CDR3 protein: CASSQGTSGGSSYEQYF
J gene: TRBJ1-1; V gene: TRBV11-2; CDR3 protein: CASSLEAGGDTEAFF
J gene: TRBJ1-1; V gene: TRBV10-1; CDR3 protein: CASSESGTGGTEAFF
J gene: TRBJ2-3; V gene: TRBV21-1; CDR3 protein: CASSKVGTSGSSPTDTQYF
J gene: TRBJ1-2; V gene: TRBV5-4; CDR3 protein: CASSPGGSQGDGYTF